This entry lists 22 T cell receptor beta chains sequenced from one sample in a study of cytomegalovirus exposure and HLA in healthy donors. With 60 Vbeta and 13 Jbeta primers, the PCR was carried out. Assay: immunoSEQ multiplex PCR; the TCRdb copy retains only in-frame clones and omits some. The data contain about 160,000 clones, around 80% of them seen just once; the ten biggest clones take up 3.5% to 5%. The sequencing sample was made of PBMCs. Every receptor here comes from a man aged 40-49 years in good health and CMV-seronegative.

The chain joins TRBV6-5 to TRBJ2-7; TRBD1 matches at 11 bases. CDR1 is MNHEY and CDR2 is SVGAGI in the germline V gene. The V and J ends lost 6 bases and 2 bases, in that order; junction bases with no gene match: 3. The CDR3 totals 14 residues. CDR3 protein: CASRRDRGTYEQYF. In DNA, the CDR3 is TGTGCCAGCAGACGGGACAGGGGGACCTACGAGCAGTACTTC.

CDR3 sequence (DNA): TGTGCCAGCAGTTTATCGGCTCGACAGTTCCAAGAGACCCAGTACTTC. Amino acid sequence: CASSLSARQFQETQYF. The chain recombines TRBV27 with TRBJ2-5, with a weak D call TRBD1 (5 bases). V lost 0 bases to trimming and J lost 1 base, with 12 bases between them. Germline CDR1 MNHEY, CDR2 SMNVEV (reference sequence). This CDR3 comprises 16 residues.

This chain joins TRBV4-3 and TRBJ1-3, with a possible D match to TRBD1 (5 bases). V was pared by 0 bases and J by 8 bases, with 8 bases between. The germline gives CDR1 LGHNA, CDR2 YSLEER. The CDR3 runs to 13 residues. The CDR3 reads CASSQDWGYTIYF. CDR3 nucleotides: TGCGCCAGCAGCCAAGATTGGGGCTACACCATATATTTT.

V gene TRBV7-9 combines with J gene TRBJ1-1; possibly TRBD1 for D (5 bases). V shed 5 bases and J shed 4 bases, with 14 bases lying between them. This CDR3 region has 14 residues. From germline, CDR1 is SEHNR and CDR2 FQNEAQ (reference sequence). CDR3 bases: TGTGCCAGCAGCGCACAAGGGGTGGCCACTGAAGCTTTCTTT. It encodes CASSAQGVATEAFF.

This clone was counted once. This chain joins TRBV21-1 and TRBJ2-2; TRBD1 is the table's D call and was not checked against the DNA. TRBV21-1 is marked as a pseudogene. The CDR3 runs to 15 residues. The CDR3 nucleotides are TGTGCCAGCAGCAAATACACAGGCCCGGCCGGGGAGCTGTTTTTT. Its translation is CASSKYTGPAGELFF.

The chain couples TRBV14 to TRBJ2-6, with D unclear. The V and J ends lost 0 bases and 2 bases respectively, with 11 bases between them. The CDR3 is made up of 17 amino acids. Per the germline V gene, CDR1 is SGHDN and CDR2 is FVKESK. The CDR3 nucleotides are TGTGCCAGCAGCCAAGATCTCCCTGGAGCTGGGGCCAACGTCCTGACTTTC. This codes for CASSQDLPGAGANVLTF.

For this clone: A junction end diverges from the germline sequence, so it may reflect a read error. This chain joins TRBV27 and TRBJ2-1; the D is unclear. The CDR3 extends over 10 amino acids. CDR1 MNHEY and CDR2 SMNVEV come from the germline V gene (reference sequence). CDR3 residues: CASSLRSPIF. CDR3 DNA: TGTGCCAGCAGTTTACGAAGCCCTATCTTC.

The chain links TRBV2 to TRBJ1-6; 7 bases fit TRBD1. Germline-derived CDR1 and CDR2 are SNHLY and FYNNEI. The CDR3 contains 16 residues. With V trimmed by 7 bases and J by 7 bases, 13 bases remained unmatched. The CDR3 here is CASIKGQLSGNSPLHF. DNA for the CDR3: TGTGCCAGCATCAAGGGACAGTTGTCGGGGAATTCACCCCTCCACTTT.

This chain joins TRBV2 and TRBJ1-2; no definite D call. The CDR3 runs to 14 residues. V gave up 0 bases and J gave up 8 bases, with 13 bases separating them. Per germline, CDR1 SNHLY and CDR2 FYNNEI. CDR3 in DNA: TGTGCCAGCAGTGAAGCCAACCTTTACGGGGGCTACACCTTC. Its translation: CASSEANLYGGYTF.

This chain links TRBV6-5 with TRBJ2-3, with D unresolved. The V end was cut by 5 bases, the J end by 2 bases, with 11 bases between. The germline V gene encodes CDR1 MNHEY and CDR2 SVGAGI. The CDR3 is 14 amino acids. For the CDR3, the DNA is TGTGCCAGCAGTCCCACTGAGATCACAGATACGCAGTATTTT. This translates into CASSPTEITDTQYF.

This chain connects TRBV5-4 to TRBJ2-7; 7 nucleotides agree with TRBD1. The CDR3 has 13 amino acids. CDR1 SGHNT and CDR2 YYREEE come from the germline V gene (reference sequence). Trimming cost V 4 bases and J 6 bases; bases outside gene matches: 7. CDR3 region: CASSHRGWGEQYF. The CDR3 DNA sequence: TGTGCCAGCAGCCACAGGGGCTGGGGCGAGCAGTACTTC.

This clone was observed once. The chain couples TRBV6-1 to TRBJ1-6, with TRBD1 identical over 10 bases. Germline V gene data show CDR1 as MNHNS and CDR2 as SASEGT. After removal of 4 bases from V and 1 base from J, the junction contained 7 bases not matched to a gene. The CDR3 runs to 18 residues. The CDR3 spells CASSVRTGGSSYNSPLHF. Here the CDR3 DNA reads TGTGCCAGCAGTGTCCGGACAGGGGGTTCTTCCTATAATTCACCCCTCCACTTT.

The V gene is TRBV19, the J gene TRBJ2-3, with 14 positions matching TRBD2. The CDR3 length is 16 residues. V was pared by 5 bases and J by 3 bases, with 4 bases of the junction left unmatched. CDR1 is LNHDA, CDR2 SQIVND, per germline (reference sequence). The CDR3 loop is CASSRGTSGGTDTQYF. The CDR3 nucleotides read TGTGCCAGTAGTCGTGGGACTAGCGGGGGAACAGATACGCAGTATTTT.

This clone was counted once. CDR3 coding DNA: TGTGCCAGCAGCTTAGGACAGGGGTACCCCTTCTATAATTCACCCCTCCACTTT. Translated: CASSLGQGYPFYNSPLHF. The V and J genes are TRBV7-8 and TRBJ1-6; 8 nucleotides agree with TRBD1. Germline V gene data show CDR1 as SGHVS and CDR2 as FQNEAQ. The CDR3 is made up of 18 amino acids. V lost 1 base to trimming and J lost 3 bases; unmatched junction nucleotides: 8.

The chain has TRBV6-1 and TRBJ1-4, with D maybe TRBD1 (6 bases). Germline-derived CDR1 and CDR2 are MNHNS and SASEGT. With 5 bases removed from V and 5 bases from J, the gap between germline ends came to 12 bases. This CDR3 has 14 residues. Here the CDR3 reads CASSSLDSNEKLFF. The CDR3 DNA reads as TGTGCCAGCAGTTCCTTGGACAGCAATGAAAAACTGTTTTTT.

Only one count was recorded for this clone. The chain links TRBV5-4 to TRBJ2-5, with 7 bases identical to TRBD1. This CDR3 has 14 amino acids. V was clipped by 4 bases and J by 1 base; unmatched bases: 4. CDR1 is SGHNT and CDR2 is YYREEE in the germline V gene (reference sequence). The CDR3 nucleotides read TGTGCCAGCAGCGAACGACAGGGCCAAGAGACCCAGTACTTC. This gives the protein CASSERQGQETQYF.

This clone was observed a few times. CDR3 DNA: TGTGCCAGCCGGCGGGGGGAGCCTAACACCGGGGAGCTGTTTTTT. Amino acids: CASRRGEPNTGELFF. V is TRBV27 and J is TRBJ2-2, with TRBD2 matching over 8 bases. Germline V lookup: CDR1 MNHEY, CDR2 SMNVEV (reference sequence). J lost 2 bases, V lost 8 bases, and 7 bases had no gene match. This CDR3 comprises 15 residues.

This clone turned up a few times. The chain links TRBV6-1 to TRBJ1-1; D uncertain. The CDR3 loop spans 14 amino acids. V was cut by 4 bases and J by 1 base, with 10 bases left in between. Germline V CDR1 and CDR2: MNHNS, SASEGT. CDR3 in DNA: TGTGCCAGCAGTGGACATGCAGGGAACACTGAAGCTTTCTTT. It translates to CASSGHAGNTEAFF.

This rearrangement joins TRBV21-1 to TRBJ1-2. TRBV21-1 is a listed pseudogene. The length of the CDR3 is 13 residues. The DNA of the CDR3 is TGTGCCAGCAGCACGACAGTGGGAGGGGGCTACACCTTC. Translated: CASSTTVGGGYTF.

This chain uses TRBV6-4 with TRBJ1-6; 7 nucleotides match TRBD1. This CDR3 spans 14 amino acids. The junction had 4 bases not matched to a gene; V was cut back by 6 bases and J by 5 bases. The germline CDR1 and CDR2 sequences are MRHNA and SNTAGT. In DNA form, the CDR3 reads TGTGCCAGCAGCCAACAGGGGCATAATTCACCCCTCCACTTT. It codes for CASSQQGHNSPLHF.

The sample holds a few counts of this clone. This sequence joins TRBV9 and TRBJ2-5; 10 nucleotides align to TRBD1. CDR3 length: 16 amino acids. The J segment lost 5 bases and the V segment lost 4 bases, leaving 11 bases of the junction unmatched. Germline loops: CDR1 SGDLS, CDR2 YYNGEE. The CDR3 nucleotides read TGTGCCAGCAGCCCCCGGGACAGGGGAGGAAGCGAGACCCAGTACTTC. Protein: CASSPRDRGGSETQYF.

This clone occurred a few times. This rearrangement joins TRBV12-1 to TRBJ2-7; whether TRBD2, the table's D call, matches the DNA was not checked. TRBV12-1 is classified as a pseudogene. This CDR3 is built from 14 residues. The CDR3 coding sequence is TGTGCCAGCAGCTTTGTTATGGGGGGCTACGAGCAGTACTTC. It codes for CASSFVMGGYEQYF.